These 12 T cell receptor beta chains originate from one sample sequenced in a study of blood T cells in healthy people across ages. Primed by a sample-barcoded 5' primer and a J-beta primer mix, a second PCR proceeded for about 6 to 11 cycles. TCRdb fed the 5' RACE reads into MiXCR, producing one record per CDR3 protein. Of 800,000 to 950,000 distinct CDR3 sequences listed, 25% to 30% are singletons. The data were also submitted as part of a second study, on T cells of mothers and their children.

The source material was blood. These receptors came from a woman aged 40-49 years in good health.

This clonotype was picked up a small number of times. The V and J genes are TRBV7-9 and TRBJ2-2; 7 bases agree with TRBD1. Germline assignment: CDR1 SEHNR and CDR2 FQNEAQ (reference sequence). J was trimmed by 4 bases and V by 3 bases; bases with no gene match: 5. This CDR3 has 15 residues. The CDR3 DNA reads as TGTGCCAGCAGCTTCGGGGCAGGGGGCACCGGGGAGCTGTTTTTT. Residues: CASSFGAGGTGELFF.

This clonotype appeared many times. The CDR3 region has the DNA TGTGCCAGCAAAGAGGTGACGGGGGGGACCTACAATGAGCAGTTCTTC. Its protein is CASKEVTGGTYNEQFF. The chain couples TRBV7-9 to TRBJ2-1; 8 nucleotides agree with TRBD2. J was trimmed by 2 bases and V by 7 bases; bases with no gene match: 10. The CDR3 extends over 16 amino acids. Germline CDR1 reads SEHNR; CDR2 reads FQNEAQ (reference sequence).

Remarks on this clonotype: An end of the junction does not agree with germline; a read error may underlie this. The rearrangement links TRBV2 to TRBJ1-6, with TRBD1 matching over 8 bases. Germline V gene sequence: CDR1 SNHLY, CDR2 FYNNEI. This CDR3 is built from 15 residues. The CDR3 is CVSRRTGQVNSPLHF. CDR3 in DNA: TGTGTCAGCAGACGAACGGGACAGGTTAATTCACCCCTCCACTTT.

This clonotype counts as medium-sized. The chain employs TRBV20-1 and TRBJ1-2; the match to TRBD1 covers 8 bases. The CDR3 spans 15 residues. V dropped 3 bases and J dropped 0; count of bases not matched to a gene: 6. Germline V gives CDR1 DFQATT, CDR2 SNEGSKA (reference sequence). CDR3 amino acids: CSARDREEANYGYTF. CDR3 nucleotides: TGCAGTGCTAGGGACAGGGAAGAAGCTAACTATGGCTACACCTTC.

The gene calls are TRBV5-5 and TRBJ2-5; 10 nucleotides agree with TRBD1. CDR1 is SGHKS, CDR2 YYEKEE, per germline (reference sequence). The CDR3 totals 18 residues. The ends lost 3 bases at V and 5 bases at J; junction bases unmatched: 16. CDR3 sequence reads: CASSWITAGDRGRETQYF. CDR3 bases: TGTGCCAGCAGCTGGATAACCGCCGGGGACAGGGGCCGGGAGACCCAGTACTTC.

The chain links TRBV5-1 to TRBJ2-1; D gene ambiguous. Germline loops: CDR1 SGHRS, CDR2 YFSETQ. The length of the CDR3 is 13 residues. V was cut by 4 bases and J by 3 bases, with 8 bases left in between. CDR3 sequence (DNA): TGCGCCAGCAGCCGCGAGTACTACAATGAGCAGTTCTTC. Protein product: CASSREYYNEQFF.

This rearrangement joins TRBV7-6 to TRBJ2-7, with D unresolved. This CDR3 has 14 residues. Trimming left V 7 bases short and J 2 bases short, with 15 bases between. Germline loops: CDR1 SGHVS, CDR2 FNYEAQ. The CDR3 sequence is CASKVGKSTYEQYF. Here the CDR3 DNA reads TGTGCCAGCAAAGTAGGCAAATCGACCTACGAGCAGTACTTC.

This clonotype was detected a few times. The chain recombines TRBV3-1 with TRBJ2-3; D is possibly TRBD2 (6 bases). Trimming removed 1 base from V and 3 bases from J, with 17 bases in between. In germline, CDR1 is LGHDT, CDR2 YNNKEL (reference sequence). This CDR3 comprises 17 residues. CDR3 nucleotides: TGTGCCAGCAGCCAAGGGCGTAACGGGGGAAGGACAGATACGCAGTATTTT. Translating gives CASSQGRNGGRTDTQYF.

This clonotype was picked up a small number of times. Possible read error: a much larger clone is one base away. The chain employs TRBV7-3 and TRBJ2-7; 7 bases line up with TRBD1. The CDR3 runs to 17 residues. With 2 bases clipped from V and 3 bases from J, the junction kept 13 bases outside the gene matches. Germline CDR1 is SGHTA and CDR2 is FQGTGA. The CDR3, as DNA: TGTGCCAGCAGCTTACAGCCCATGCAAAGGGGGCACTACGAGCAGTACTTC. This codes for CASSLQPMQRGHYEQYF.

This clonotype came up a few times. The CDR3 DNA reads as TGCAGTCCCCGGGGAAGCGGGGAAAAGTACAATGAGCAGTTCTTC. Residues: CSPRGSGEKYNEQFF. The gene calls are TRBV20-1 and TRBJ2-1; 7 bases are shared with TRBD2. After removal of 8 bases from V and 4 bases from J, the junction contained 14 bases not matched to a gene. This CDR3 is built from 15 residues. Germline V gives CDR1 DFQATT, CDR2 SNEGSKA (reference sequence).

This chain connects TRBV5-1 to TRBJ2-1; weak D call: TRBD2 (6 bases). There are 15 residues in the CDR3. V was trimmed by 4 bases and J by 7 bases, leaving 18 bases between them. Germline CDR1 is SGHRS and CDR2 is YFSETQ. In DNA form, the CDR3 reads TGCGCCAGCAGCCCGGGACTCACCGAGCAGAATGAGCAGTTCTTC. Its protein product is CASSPGLTEQNEQFF.

Note on this clonotype: Given a much more abundant clone one base away, this may be a read error. V usage is TRBV25-1 and J usage is TRBJ1-6, with D possibly being TRBD1 (6 bases). CDR3 size: 12 residues. Looked up from germline, CDR1 is MGHDK and CDR2 is SYGVNS. The CDR3 region has the DNA TGTGCCGGCAGCCTGAGGGGGTCACCCCTCCACTTT. Its protein product is CAGSLRGSPLHF.